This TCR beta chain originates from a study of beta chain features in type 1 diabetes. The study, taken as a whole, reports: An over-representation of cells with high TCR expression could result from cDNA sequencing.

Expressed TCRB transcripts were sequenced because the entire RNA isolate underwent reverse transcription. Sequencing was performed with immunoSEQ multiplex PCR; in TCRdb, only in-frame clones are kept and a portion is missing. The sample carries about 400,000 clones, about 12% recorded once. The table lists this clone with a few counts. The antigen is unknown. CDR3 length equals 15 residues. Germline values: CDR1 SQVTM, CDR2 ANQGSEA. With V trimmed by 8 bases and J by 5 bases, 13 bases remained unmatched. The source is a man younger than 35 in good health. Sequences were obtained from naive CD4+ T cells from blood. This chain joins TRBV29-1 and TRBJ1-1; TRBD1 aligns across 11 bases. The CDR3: CSLAPDRGHRTEAFF. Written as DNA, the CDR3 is TGCAGCCTAGCCCCGGACAGGGGGCATCGGACTGAAGCTTTCTTT.